Reported below is one TCR beta chain. The sample comes from a study of blood T cell repertoires in COVID-19. Whole-study context: In each case, the material was cDNA or gDNA derived from T cells, B-cell-depleted T cells, or PBMCs.

Participants' reported clinical history set cohort assignment. In the original workflow: Nucleated cell number was recorded as an estimate derived from reference gene primer amplification. Sequencing used immunoSEQ multiplex PCR; TCRdb keeps in-frame clones, though not all of them. The DNA was the basis for D and trimming; V, J and clone size are from that table. Altogether approximately 270,000 clones are present, 91% being singletons, with the ten largest covering about 1.2%. Germline V gene data show CDR1 as SGHAT and CDR2 as FQNNGV. Trimming removed 2 bases at V and 7 bases at J, with 11 bases between. There are 13 residues in the CDR3.

This sequence was found in a human donor in a cohort exposed to, infected with or recovered from COVID-19 (not recorded which). The donor label of this sample is uncertain. Sequencing was carried out using PBMCs or T cells enriched from blood (not recorded which). The chain links TRBV11-2 to TRBJ1-1; D might be TRBD1 (5 bases). The CDR3 protein is CASSLSWGGEAFF. As DNA, the CDR3 is TGTGCCAGCAGCTTATCATGGGGCGGTGAAGCTTTCTTT.